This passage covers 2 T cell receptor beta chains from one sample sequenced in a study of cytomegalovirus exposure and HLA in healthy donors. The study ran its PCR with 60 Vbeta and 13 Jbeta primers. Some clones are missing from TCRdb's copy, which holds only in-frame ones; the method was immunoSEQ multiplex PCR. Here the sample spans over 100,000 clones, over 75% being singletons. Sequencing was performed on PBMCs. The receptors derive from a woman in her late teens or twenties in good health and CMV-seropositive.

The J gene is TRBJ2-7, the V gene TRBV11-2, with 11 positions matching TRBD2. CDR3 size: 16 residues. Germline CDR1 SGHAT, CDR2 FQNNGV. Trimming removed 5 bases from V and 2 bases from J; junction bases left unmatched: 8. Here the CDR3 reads CASSRAGLADTYEQYF. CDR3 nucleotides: TGTGCCAGCAGCCGTGCGGGACTAGCGGACACCTACGAGCAGTACTTC.

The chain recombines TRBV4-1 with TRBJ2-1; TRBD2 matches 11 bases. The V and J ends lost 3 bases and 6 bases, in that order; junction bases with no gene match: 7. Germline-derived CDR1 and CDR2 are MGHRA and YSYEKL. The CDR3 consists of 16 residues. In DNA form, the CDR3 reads TGCGCCAGCAGCCAGTCGACGGGGACTAGCGGCAATGAGCAGTTCTTC. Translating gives CASSQSTGTSGNEQFF.